This is a list of T cell receptor beta chains from one sample in a study of T cell repertoires in cytomegalovirus infection. TCRdb itself ran the reads through MiXCR, one entry per CDR3 protein. The sample has 550,000 to 850,000 distinct CDR3 sequences, around a third seen once. Antigens for these TCRs are unknown. The sample here was cultured PBMCs, taken from culture after CMV antigen stimulation. These receptors all stem from a human donor in good health (CMV status not recorded). Some clones in this sample may be carry-over from other donors' samples. The CDR3 runs from the conserved cysteine through the conserved F or W. The order of the fields is J gene, V gene, D gene, clone size, CDR3 protein, CDR3 DNA. A D gene is named only where the DNA matches it firmly. Clone size is given for some rows only: seen once, a few or many times, or a class if the clone is expanded.

J gene: TRBJ2-3
V gene: TRBV14
D gene: .
clone size: many
CDR3 protein: CASSHLSGLPRDTQYF
CDR3 DNA: TGTGCCAGCAGCCACCTATCGGGACTCCCGAGAGATACGCAGTATTTT

J gene: TRBJ1-3
V gene: TRBV20-1
D gene: .
clone size: .
CDR3 protein: CSARLPSGNTIYF
CDR3 DNA: TGCAGTGCTAGACTTCCCTCTGGAAACACCATATATTTT

J gene: TRBJ1-5
V gene: TRBV5-4
D gene: TRBD1
clone size: few
CDR3 protein: CASSWPGTGRNQPQHF
CDR3 DNA: TGTGCCAGCAGCTGGCCCGGGACAGGGCGCAATCAGCCCCAGCATTTT

J gene: TRBJ2-7
V gene: TRBV2
D gene: TRBD1
clone size: .
CDR3 protein: CASRGAGTGRSEQYF
CDR3 DNA: TGTGCCAGCAGGGGCGCGGGGACAGGGCGTTCCGAGCAGTACTTC

J gene: TRBJ2-1
V gene: TRBV24-1
D gene: .
clone size: .
CDR3 protein: CATSDSGGGRFFEQFF
CDR3 DNA: TGTGCCACCAGTGATTCCGGAGGGGGACGGTTCTTTGAGCAGTTCTTC

J gene: TRBJ2-1
V gene: TRBV5-1
D gene: TRBD1
clone size: few
CDR3 protein: CASNRGRLNEQFF
CDR3 DNA: TGCGCCAGCAACAGGGGCCGTCTTAATGAGCAGTTCTTC

J gene: TRBJ1-2
V gene: TRBV19
D gene: .
clone size: few
CDR3 protein: CASSMIDAGYGYTF
CDR3 DNA: TGTGCCAGTAGTATGATCGACGCGGGTTATGGCTACACCTTC

J gene: TRBJ1-3
V gene: TRBV6-5
D gene: TRBD1
clone size: few
CDR3 protein: CASSYGTALGNTIYF
CDR3 DNA: TGTGCCAGCAGTTACGGGACAGCCCTTGGAAACACCATATATTTT

J gene: TRBJ2-3
V gene: TRBV7-9
D gene: TRBD2
clone size: once
CDR3 protein: CASSNLAGGGDTQYF
CDR3 DNA: TGTGCCAGCAGCAACCTAGCGGGGGGAGGAGATACGCAGTATTTT

J gene: TRBJ1-1
V gene: TRBV11-2
D gene: .
clone size: few
CDR3 protein: CASSSLTVGTEAFF
CDR3 DNA: TGTGCCAGCAGCTCGTTGACGGTGGGGACTGAAGCTTTCTTT

J gene: TRBJ2-5
V gene: TRBV5-4
D gene: TRBD2
clone size: .
CDR3 protein: CASSPTSGEGETQYF
CDR3 DNA: TGTGCCAGCAGTCCTACTAGCGGGGAAGGAGAGACCCAGTACTTC

J gene: TRBJ2-3
V gene: TRBV6-5
D gene: .
clone size: few
CDR3 protein: CASSYSTRAPTDTQYF
CDR3 DNA: TGTGCCAGCAGTTACTCAACGCGGGCCCCCACAGATACGCAGTATTTT

J gene: TRBJ1-1
V gene: TRBV12-3/TRBV12-4
D gene: .
clone size: few
CDR3 protein: CASTEGGETEAFF
CDR3 DNA: TGTGCCAGCACCGAAGGCGGGGAGACTGAAGCTTTCTTT

J gene: TRBJ2-5
V gene: TRBV6-1
D gene: TRBD1
clone size: few
CDR3 protein: CASSEVWDRAETQYF
CDR3 DNA: TGTGCCAGCAGTGAAGTCTGGGACAGGGCGGAGACCCAGTACTTC

J gene: TRBJ2-3
V gene: TRBV7-9
D gene: TRBD2
clone size: .
CDR3 protein: CASGAGGLMDTQYF
CDR3 DNA: TGTGCCAGCGGAGCGGGAGGTTTGATGGATACGCAGTATTTT

J gene: TRBJ2-3
V gene: TRBV28
D gene: TRBD2
clone size: .
CDR3 protein: CASSLSPGGGTDTQYF
CDR3 DNA: TGTGCCAGCAGTTTATCTCCGGGGGGAGGCACAGATACGCAGTATTTT

J gene: TRBJ2-5
V gene: TRBV7-8
D gene: .
clone size: many
CDR3 protein: CASSLVRTPRPQETQYF
CDR3 DNA: TGTGCCAGCAGCTTAGTTCGGACCCCAAGGCCTCAAGAGACCCAGTACTTC

J gene: TRBJ2-1
V gene: TRBV10-1
D gene: TRBD1
clone size: .
CDR3 protein: CASTIIRGQGSRSYNEQFF
CDR3 DNA: TGCGCCAGCACAATAATACGCGGACAGGGGTCAAGGTCCTACAATGAGCAGTTCTTC

J gene: TRBJ2-3
V gene: TRBV7-2
D gene: TRBD2
clone size: .
CDR3 protein: CASSLAGLADTDTQYF
CDR3 DNA: TGTGCCAGCAGCTTAGCGGGACTAGCGGATACAGATACGCAGTATTTT

J gene: TRBJ1-4
V gene: TRBV4-2
D gene: TRBD1
clone size: few
CDR3 protein: CASSQEGTVYEKLFF
CDR3 DNA: TGTGCCAGCAGCCAAGAAGGGACAGTATATGAAAAACTGTTTTTT

J gene: TRBJ2-7
V gene: TRBV5-3
D gene: .
clone size: .
CDR3 protein: CASSLWGPELDEQYF
CDR3 DNA: TGTGCCAGCAGCTTGTGGGGCCCGGAGTTAGACGAGCAGTACTTC

J gene: TRBJ1-2
V gene: TRBV12-5
D gene: .
clone size: .
CDR3 protein: CASGLVGGADYGYTF
CDR3 DNA: TGTGCTAGTGGTTTGGTCGGGGGGGCTGACTATGGCTACACCTTC

J gene: TRBJ2-2
V gene: TRBV7-2
D gene: .
clone size: few
CDR3 protein: CASSNQMGGELFF
CDR3 DNA: TGTGCCAGCAGCAACCAAATGGGGGGGGAGCTGTTTTTT

J gene: TRBJ2-7
V gene: TRBV7-6
D gene: TRBD1
clone size: .
CDR3 protein: CASSLALGQYEQYF
CDR3 DNA: TGTGCCAGCAGCTTAGCGCTGGGACAGTACGAGCAGTACTTC

J gene: TRBJ1-2
V gene: TRBV15
D gene: TRBD1
clone size: .
CDR3 protein: CATSRGQGYGYTF
CDR3 DNA: TGTGCCACCAGCCGCGGACAGGGGTATGGCTACACCTTC

J gene: TRBJ1-2
V gene: TRBV2
D gene: TRBD1
clone size: .
CDR3 protein: CASNWGRGFGYTF
CDR3 DNA: TGTGCCAGCAACTGGGGCAGGGGGTTCGGCTACACCTTC

J gene: TRBJ2-7
V gene: TRBV27
D gene: TRBD1
clone size: .
CDR3 protein: CASSLTGGGPEQYF
CDR3 DNA: TGTGCCAGCAGTTTAACAGGGGGCGGCCCCGAGCAGTACTTC

J gene: TRBJ2-1
V gene: TRBV6-5
D gene: .
clone size: .
CDR3 protein: CASSTGQQEQFF
CDR3 DNA: TGTGCCAGCAGCACGGGACAACAAGAGCAGTTCTTC

J gene: TRBJ2-1
V gene: TRBV7-8
D gene: TRBD1
clone size: .
CDR3 protein: CASSSRTGGSLGSYNEQFF
CDR3 DNA: TGTGCCAGCAGCTCCCGGACAGGGGGCTCACTCGGGTCCTACAATGAGCAGTTCTTC

J gene: TRBJ2-7
V gene: TRBV27
D gene: TRBD1
clone size: few
CDR3 protein: CASSPTGTGSSEQYF
CDR3 DNA: TGTGCCAGCAGTCCCACCGGGACAGGGTCTTCCGAGCAGTACTTC

J gene: TRBJ2-7
V gene: TRBV7-2
D gene: TRBD1
clone size: .
CDR3 protein: CASSSNARTGRYEQYF
CDR3 DNA: TGTGCCAGCAGCTCCAATGCCCGGACAGGACGCTACGAGCAGTACTTC

J gene: TRBJ2-1
V gene: TRBV6-5
D gene: TRBD2
clone size: few
CDR3 protein: CASSYSIGTSGLGLQFF
CDR3 DNA: TGTGCCAGCAGTTACTCGATCGGGACTAGCGGTTTGGGTTTGCAGTTCTTC

J gene: TRBJ2-1
V gene: TRBV7-2
D gene: .
clone size: few
CDR3 protein: CASSPIAASYNEQFF
CDR3 DNA: TGTGCCAGCAGCCCGATAGCGGCCTCCTACAATGAGCAGTTCTTC

J gene: TRBJ1-6
V gene: TRBV20-1
D gene: .
clone size: .
CDR3 protein: CSARDLTPKRSYNSPLHF
CDR3 DNA: TGCAGTGCTAGAGATTTGACCCCCAAAAGGTCCTATAATTCACCCCTCCACTTT

J gene: TRBJ2-3
V gene: TRBV20-1
D gene: TRBD2
clone size: .
CDR3 protein: CSVAGGHRDTQYF
CDR3 DNA: TGCAGTGTAGCGGGGGGGCATAGAGATACGCAGTATTTT

J gene: TRBJ2-1
V gene: TRBV20-1
D gene: .
clone size: few
CDR3 protein: CSAPSASVLYNEQFF
CDR3 DNA: TGCAGTGCCCCATCTGCTAGCGTCTTATACAATGAGCAGTTCTTC

J gene: TRBJ1-2
V gene: TRBV5-4
D gene: .
clone size: .
CDR3 protein: CASSSGVRVYGYTF
CDR3 DNA: TGTGCCAGCAGCTCAGGGGTGCGAGTTTATGGCTACACCTTC

J gene: TRBJ2-5
V gene: TRBV6-5
D gene: .
clone size: .
CDR3 protein: CASSRTTISGETQYF
CDR3 DNA: TGTGCCAGCAGCCGGACAACAATCAGTGGGGAGACCCAGTACTTC

J gene: TRBJ1-2
V gene: TRBV5-1
D gene: TRBD1
clone size: .
CDR3 protein: CASSSAGTDLYGYTF
CDR3 DNA: TGCGCCAGCAGCTCCGCCGGGACAGACCTCTATGGCTACACCTTC

J gene: TRBJ1-2
V gene: TRBV7-6
D gene: TRBD1
clone size: once
CDR3 protein: CASSPAWTGFFGYTF
CDR3 DNA: TGTGCCAGCAGCCCTGCCTGGACAGGCTTCTTTGGCTACACCTTC

J gene: TRBJ2-1
V gene: TRBV12-3/TRBV12-4
D gene: .
clone size: .
CDR3 protein: CASSYDKGIYNEQFF
CDR3 DNA: TGTGCCAGCAGTTACGACAAGGGGATTTACAATGAGCAGTTCTTC

J gene: TRBJ2-6
V gene: TRBV7-2
D gene: .
clone size: few
CDR3 protein: CASSLVGLPSGANVLTF
CDR3 DNA: TGTGCCAGCAGCCTTGTTGGTCTGCCCTCTGGGGCCAACGTCCTGACTTTC

J gene: TRBJ1-5
V gene: TRBV24-1
D gene: TRBD1
clone size: .
CDR3 protein: CATSKGQGVNQPQHF
CDR3 DNA: TGTGCCACCAGTAAGGGACAGGGGGTTAATCAGCCCCAGCATTTT

J gene: TRBJ2-7
V gene: TRBV20-1
D gene: TRBD2
clone size: .
CDR3 protein: CSATPSGKGHEQYF
CDR3 DNA: TGCAGTGCTACCCCGAGCGGGAAAGGGCACGAGCAGTACTTC

J gene: TRBJ2-7
V gene: TRBV6-1
D gene: .
clone size: many
CDR3 protein: CASSGISYEQYF
CDR3 DNA: TGTGCCAGCAGCGGGATTTCCTACGAGCAGTACTTC

J gene: TRBJ2-3
V gene: TRBV11-2
D gene: .
clone size: few
CDR3 protein: CASSLEAGARDTQYF
CDR3 DNA: TGTGCCAGCAGCTTAGAGGCGGGGGCGAGAGATACGCAGTATTTT